The 26 T cell receptor beta chains in this list originate from one sample, sequenced in a study of T-cell reconstitution after alpha-beta-depleted transplantation in children. Unique molecular identifiers featured in how the TCRbeta library was prepared. TCRdb itself ran the PCR reads through MiXCR, one entry per CDR3 protein. The sample has some 500,000 distinct CDR3 sequences, around a third seen once. Here the sequenced sample was PBMCs from the stem cell graft donor, taken from the stem cell graft. These receptors were taken from a human donor who donated a stem cell graft to a child with aplastic anemia.

This chain joins TRBV7-9 and TRBJ2-5; tentative D call: TRBD2 (5 bases). CDR1 and CDR2 from the germline V gene are SEHNR and FQNEAQ (reference sequence). V lost 3 bases to trimming and J lost 5 bases, with 16 bases between them. The CDR3 totals 15 residues. Written as DNA, the CDR3 is TGTGCCAGCAGCTTGATCATGGAGAGAGGGGAGACCCAGTACTTC. It translates to CASSLIMERGETQYF.

This clonotype was counted only a few times. V usage is TRBV6-5 and J usage is TRBJ2-5, with D possibly called TRBD1 or TRBD2 (6 bases each). V shed 9 bases and J shed 5 bases, with 13 bases lying between them. The germline V gene encodes CDR1 MNHEY and CDR2 SVGAGI. This CDR3 region has 12 residues. The CDR3 loop reads CARNKGGETQYF. The CDR3 nucleotides are TGTGCCAGGAACAAGGGGGGCGAGACCCAGTACTTC.

The rearrangement joins TRBV5-1 to TRBJ2-1; D call uncertain. The CDR3 contains 17 residues. CDR1 SGHRS and CDR2 YFSETQ come from the germline V gene. V shed 0 bases and J shed 0 bases, with 13 bases lying between them. DNA of the CDR3: TGCGCCAGCAGCTTGGGGGCCGGGCCAAGCTCCTACAATGAGCAGTTCTTC. This encodes CASSLGAGPSSYNEQFF.

J is TRBJ1-1 and V is TRBV29-1, with TRBD1 matching 7 bases. Germline V CDR1 and CDR2: SQVTM, ANQGSEA. This CDR3 has 13 amino acids. The V segment lost 6 bases and the J segment 5 bases; nucleotides outside the gene matches: 9. The CDR3 DNA reads TGCAGCGTGGGACAGTCGACTGGGACTGAAGCTTTCTTT. Its translation is CSVGQSTGTEAFF.

This chain connects TRBV6-1 to TRBJ2-2; TRBD1 aligns across 7 bases. There are 16 residues in the CDR3. The germline V gene encodes CDR1 MNHNS and CDR2 SASEGT. The junction had 11 bases not matched to a gene; V was cut back by 6 bases and J by 4 bases. The CDR3 nucleotides are TGTGCCAGCAGCCCCCGAGTCAACAGGGGCACCGGGGAGCTGTTTTTT. Its translation: CASSPRVNRGTGELFF.

This chain uses TRBV10-3 with TRBJ1-5; D gene uncertain. The CDR3 totals 14 residues. Trimming shortened V by 3 bases and J by 6 bases, and 12 bases separated the two germline ends. Germline V gives CDR1 ENHRY, CDR2 SYGVKD. The CDR3, as DNA: TGTGCCATCAGTGATGGGTCAACCCCTCAGCCCCAGCATTTT. This encodes CAISDGSTPQPQHF.

The J gene is TRBJ1-5, the V gene TRBV15; no clear D gene. Trimming cost V 5 bases and J 1 base, with 9 bases left between them. CDR1 and CDR2 from the germline V gene are LNHNV and YYDKDF (reference sequence). The CDR3 runs to 14 residues. The CDR3 protein is CATSGRTSNQPQHF. Written as DNA, the CDR3 is TGTGCCACCAGCGGCAGAACGAGCAATCAGCCCCAGCATTTT.

V and J are TRBV5-1 and TRBJ2-1, with 10 bases fitting TRBD2. With 0 bases clipped from V and 8 bases from J, the junction kept 11 bases outside the gene matches. Per the germline V gene, CDR1 is SGHRS and CDR2 is YFSETQ. This CDR3 region has 17 residues. Here the CDR3 DNA reads TGCGCCAGCAGCTTGGCCACATTAGCGGGAGGAGTAGATGAGCAGTTCTTC. Protein sequence: CASSLATLAGGVDEQFF. The variable domain in full, completed from reference TRBV5-1 and TRBJ2-1, reads KAGVTQTPRYLIKTRGQQVTLSCSPISGHRSVSWYQQTPGQGLQFLFEYFSETQRNKGNFPGRFSGRQFSNSRSEMNVSTLELGDSALYLCASSLATLAGGVDEQFFGPGTRLTVL.

This clonotype was detected a few times. This CDR3 reads CASSWTSGVNNEQFF. DNA for the CDR3: TGTGCCAGCAGCTGGACTAGCGGGGTAAACAATGAGCAGTTCTTC. This chain connects TRBV7-2 to TRBJ2-1; 12 bases agree with TRBD2. With 4 bases clipped from V and 5 bases from J, the junction kept 3 bases outside the gene matches. The CDR3 contains 15 residues. Germline V CDR1 and CDR2: SGHTA, FQGNSA.

This clonotype has more than one count but fewer than ten. The genes are TRBV12-3 or TRBV12-4 and TRBJ2-6; perhaps D is TRBD1 or TRBD2 (5 bases each). CDR3 length: 15 residues. Deletions cut 3 bases from V and 6 bases from J, with 12 bases between. The CDR3: CASSLRPGAANVLTF. CDR3 sequence (DNA): TGTGCCAGCAGTTTGCGACCCGGGGCGGCCAACGTCCTGACTTTC.

This chain links TRBV18 with TRBJ1-5, with 9 bases that match TRBD1. This CDR3 spans 15 amino acids. From germline, CDR1 is KGHSH and CDR2 LQKENI. V lost 6 bases to trimming and J lost 4 bases; unmatched junction nucleotides: 7. The CDR3 here is CASSHSGQGNQPQHF. For the CDR3, the DNA is TGTGCCAGCTCCCACTCGGGACAGGGAAATCAGCCCCAGCATTTT.

The CDR3 spells CASSPFPSGISEQFF. CDR3 sequence (DNA): TGCGCCAGCAGCCCGTTCCCTAGCGGGATAAGTGAGCAGTTCTTC. The rearrangement joins TRBV5-1 to TRBJ2-1; TRBD2 agrees at 9 bases. CDR3 length equals 15 residues. The germline V gene encodes CDR1 SGHRS and CDR2 YFSETQ. V gave up 4 bases and J gave up 9 bases; unmatched junction bases: 11.

The chain employs TRBV6-5 and TRBJ2-1, with unresolved D. This CDR3 has 18 amino acids. Germline CDR1 and CDR2: MNHEY and SVGAGI. The V and J ends lost 0 bases and 2 bases respectively, with 17 bases between them. This CDR3 is CASSYSIVTAGPYNEQFF. The CDR3 DNA sequence: TGTGCCAGCAGTTACTCGATTGTAACAGCTGGGCCCTACAATGAGCAGTTCTTC.

The V call is TRBV20-1, the J call TRBJ2-7; TRBD2 aligns across 7 bases. Germline V CDR1 and CDR2: DFQATT, SNEGSKA (reference sequence). This CDR3 spans 12 amino acids. V lost 1 base and J lost 6; bases outside the gene matches: 3. For the CDR3, the DNA is TGCAGTGCTAGAGTACCTAGCGGCGAGCAGTACGTC. Translated: CSARVPSGEQYV.

This clonotype has at least ten counts. This chain uses TRBV29-1 with TRBJ2-7; D unclear. Per the germline V gene, CDR1 is SQVTM and CDR2 is ANQGSEA. V was trimmed by 5 bases and J by 2 bases, leaving 7 bases between them. This CDR3 has 11 residues. The CDR3: CSVPSPYEQYV. The CDR3 bases are TGCAGCGTTCCGTCCCCCTACGAGCAGTACGTC.

J is TRBJ2-7 and V is TRBV6-5; D is undetermined. The V end was cut by 6 bases, the J end by 3 bases, with 6 bases between. Germline V gene data show CDR1 as MNHEY and CDR2 as SVGAGI. This CDR3 has 11 amino acids. The CDR3 is CASSTHYEQYF. The CDR3 DNA reads TGTGCCAGCAGCACCCACTACGAGCAGTACTTC.

This clonotype was detected a few times. The CDR3 DNA reads TGTGCCAGCAGTGACAGGGGGAGGAGGGATGAGCAGTTCTTC. Translating gives CASSDRGRRDEQFF. This chain joins TRBV6-1 and TRBJ2-1, with D possibly being TRBD1 (7 bases). CDR3 length equals 14 residues. Germline CDR1 reads MNHNS; CDR2 reads SASEGT. Trimming took off 3 bases at V and 8 bases at J, with 14 bases between the two ends.

This chain joins TRBV7-2 and TRBJ1-6, with 10 bases aligning to TRBD1. Losses at the gene ends were 3 bases for V and 10 bases for J; bases not matched to a gene: 3. The CDR3 is 14 residues long. Looked up from germline, CDR1 is SGHTA and CDR2 is FQGNSA. The CDR3 DNA follows: TGTGCCAGCAGCTTTGGGACAGGGGTCTCACCCCTCCACTTT. This gives the protein CASSFGTGVSPLHF.

This clonotype was found a few times. V gene TRBV30 combines with J gene TRBJ2-5; D is unclear. V lost 1 base to trimming and J lost 7 bases, with 10 bases between them. The germline V gene has CDR1 GTSNPN and CDR2 SVGIG (reference sequence). The length of the CDR3 is 12 residues. The CDR3 DNA follows: TGTGCCTGGAGTGAGGCATCCTGGACCCAGTACTTC. It yields the protein CAWSEASWTQYF.

The chain is built from TRBV9 and TRBJ2-7, with D unclear. Germline-derived CDR1 and CDR2 are SGDLS and YYNGEE. The CDR3 spans 14 residues. V lost 0 bases, J lost 3 bases, and 10 bases lay in between. CDR3 coding DNA: TGTGCCAGCAGCGTAGCTAATTCAAGCTACGAGCAGTACGTC. Its translation: CASSVANSSYEQYV.

The sample holds a few counts of this clonotype. V and J are TRBV9 and TRBJ2-1; tentative D call: TRBD2 (6 bases). The V end was cut by 4 bases, the J end by 10 bases, with 15 bases between. The CDR3 consists of 13 residues. Germline CDR1 SGDLS, CDR2 YYNGEE. CDR3 nucleotides: TGTGCCAGCAGCCCCTCTGGGGCGGGGGAGCAGTTCTTC. Residues: CASSPSGAGEQFF.

The chain links TRBV4-1 to TRBJ2-1, with D maybe TRBD2 (7 bases). Germline V gene data show CDR1 as MGHRA and CDR2 as YSYEKL. The CDR3 is 18 amino acids. V lost 4 bases and J 0 bases, leaving 19 bases between the germline ends. CDR3 sequence (DNA): TGCGCCAGCAGCCTATGGGGACTAAGGGGGAGCTCCTACAATGAGCAGTTCTTC. It translates to CASSLWGLRGSSYNEQFF.

This clonotype was seen more than once but under ten times. V is TRBV6-1 and J is TRBJ1-6; TRBD1 matches 8 bases. The CDR3 is 14 residues long. Germline CDR1 is MNHNS and CDR2 is SASEGT. Trimming at V came to 7 bases and at J to 7 bases, leaving 6 bases not matched to a gene. The CDR3 sequence is CASTKTGVNSPLHF. The CDR3 DNA reads as TGTGCCAGCACTAAGACAGGGGTGAATTCACCCCTCCACTTT.

This clonotype appeared a single time. The rearrangement joins TRBV4-3 to TRBJ1-3; D ambiguous. There are 14 residues in the CDR3. Germline V gives CDR1 LGHNA, CDR2 YSLEER. V shed 0 bases and J shed 4 bases, with 7 bases lying between them. The CDR3 protein is CASSQEVAGNTIYF. The CDR3 DNA is TGCGCCAGCAGCCAAGAGGTCGCCGGAAACACCATATATTTT.

The sample holds a few counts of this clonotype. The chain couples TRBV15 to TRBJ2-3; maybe TRBD2 (6 bases). The V gene lost 1 base and the J gene lost 0 bases, with 8 bases spanning the gap. The CDR3 runs to 15 residues. From germline, CDR1 is LNHNV and CDR2 YYDKDF (reference sequence). The CDR3 reads CATSRGSGSTDTQYF. The CDR3 DNA sequence: TGTGCCACCAGCAGAGGCAGCGGGAGCACAGATACGCAGTATTTT.

This clonotype was detected only a few times. The chain couples TRBV7-6 to TRBJ2-7, with a possible D match to TRBD2 (6 bases). From germline, CDR1 is SGHVS and CDR2 FNYEAQ. CDR3 length: 16 residues. V gave up 1 base and J gave up 3 bases, with 16 bases separating them. The CDR3 sequence: CASSLDPLDGSYEQYF. In DNA, the CDR3 is TGTGCCAGCAGCTTAGACCCACTCGACGGGAGCTACGAGCAGTACTTC.